This TCR beta chain was profiled in a study of cytomegalovirus exposure and HLA in healthy donors. Vbeta (60) and Jbeta (13) primers were used in the PCR. The protocol was immunoSEQ multiplex PCR, while the TCRdb copy is restricted to in-frame clones and leaves out a portion. The sample contains 80,000 or so clones, approximately 65% of which appear only once. Germline-derived CDR1 and CDR2 are SGHAT and FQNNGV. The CDR3 runs 13 residues. J gave up 3 bases and V 5 bases, and 1 base lay outside the gene matches. The sample consisted of PBMCs. This TCR came from a male donor in good health and CMV-seropositive. The gene calls are TRBV11-2 and TRBJ2-7; the match to TRBD1 covers 10 bases. CDR3 DNA: TGTGCCAGCAGCCGGGACAGGGGCTACGAGCAGTACTTC. Residues: CASSRDRGYEQYF.